Presented here are 27 T cell receptor beta chains from one specimen sequenced in a study of T cell changes during pregnancy in multiple sclerosis. Assay used: immunoSEQ multiplex PCR; TCRdb lists only in-frame clones, some missing. The data hold 33,000 or so clones, with 80% to 90% observed a single time. The material was CD8+ T cells from peripheral blood mononuclear cells, obtained in the third trimester of pregnancy. These receptors were taken from a female donor with multiple sclerosis, enrolled in a pregnancy study.

This chain uses TRBV27 with TRBJ2-7; D not resolved. Trimming removed 3 bases from V and 4 bases from J, with 10 bases in between. CDR3 length: 13 residues. From germline, CDR1 is MNHEY and CDR2 SMNVEV (reference sequence). CDR3 sequence (DNA): TGTGCCAGCAGTTTTAATCCCGTATACGAGCAGTACTTC. This sequence encodes CASSFNPVYEQYF.

This chain uses TRBV2 with TRBJ2-7, with 7 nucleotides matching TRBD1. Germline values: CDR1 SNHLY, CDR2 FYNNEI. CDR3 length equals 13 residues. The CDR3 DNA sequence: TGTGCGTTCGACAGGGATGGATTCTACGAGCAGTACTTC. As protein: CAFDRDGFYEQYF.

The V gene is TRBV28, the J gene TRBJ1-6; TRBD1 aligns across 9 bases. The germline V gene encodes CDR1 MDHEN and CDR2 SYDVKM. The CDR3 sequence is 16 residues long. J gave up 11 bases and V 4 bases, and 12 bases lay outside the gene matches. CDR3 DNA sequence: TGTGCCAGCAGTTCCGGAGTGGGACAGGGCCTTGCACCCCTCCACTTT. Translation gives CASSSGVGQGLAPLHF.

V and J are TRBV9 and TRBJ2-3; 12 bases fit TRBD2. The CDR3 is 18 residues long. With V trimmed by 3 bases and J by 0 bases, 8 bases remained unmatched. Germline CDR1 SGDLS, CDR2 YYNGEE. The CDR3 DNA follows: TGTGCCAGCAGCGGGTCTAGCGGGAGGGGTAGGAGCACAGATACGCAGTATTTT. It codes for CASSGSSGRGRSTDTQYF. Supplemented by reference TRBV9 and TRBJ2-3, the full variable domain reads DSGVTQTPKHLITATGQRVTLRCSPRSGDLSVYWYQQSLDQGLQFLIQYYNGEERAKGNILERFSAQQFPDLHSELNLSSLELGDSALYFCASSGSSGRGRSTDTQYFGPGTRLTVL.

The gene calls are TRBV2 and TRBJ2-1; D ambiguous. Germline lookup yields CDR1 SNHLY and CDR2 FYNNEI. With 5 bases removed from V and 3 bases from J, the gap between germline ends came to 8 bases. CDR3 length: 13 amino acids. This CDR3 is CASSIEDYNEQFF. The CDR3 nucleotides are TGTGCCAGCAGTATTGAGGACTACAATGAGCAGTTCTTC.

The chain's CDR3 is CASRALAGVLEDTQYF. In DNA, the CDR3 is TGTGCCAGCAGGGCTCTAGCGGGAGTATTGGAAGATACGCAGTATTTT. The genes are TRBV2 and TRBJ2-3, with 10 bases matching TRBD2. CDR3 size: 16 residues. Unmatched junction bases numbered 11, after V lost 6 bases and J lost 5 bases. The germline V gene has CDR1 SNHLY and CDR2 FYNNEI. The full variable domain, in which reference TRBV2 and TRBJ2-3 provide the parts outside the CDR3, is EPEVTQTPSHQVTQMGQEVILRCVPISNHLYFYWYRQILGQKVEFLVSFYNNEISEKSEIFDDQFSVERPDGSNFTLKIRSTKLEDSAMYFCASRALAGVLEDTQYFGPGTRLTVL.

J is TRBJ2-2 and V is TRBV7-9, with 12 bases identical to TRBD2. Germline V gene data show CDR1 as SEHNR and CDR2 as FQNEAQ (reference sequence). The CDR3 covers 16 residues. The J segment lost 10 bases and the V segment lost 6 bases, leaving 12 bases of the junction unmatched. CDR3 nucleotide sequence: TGTGCCAGCAGTTCTAGCGGGGGGGAGGGTCCGATGGAGCTGTTTTTT. It specifies CASSSSGGEGPMELFF.

The CDR3, as DNA: TGTGCCAGCAGACTAGCGGGAGGAGAGACCCAGTACTTC. It codes for CASRLAGGETQYF. The rearrangement uses TRBV7-9 and TRBJ2-5, with 12 bases aligning to TRBD2. The CDR3 spans 13 residues. Germline V gives CDR1 SEHNR, CDR2 FQNEAQ (reference sequence). V dropped 6 bases and J dropped 4; count of bases not matched to a gene: 0.

The J gene is TRBJ2-7, the V gene TRBV9; no firm D call. V was trimmed by 3 bases and J by 2 bases, leaving 12 bases between them. CDR1 is SGDLS and CDR2 is YYNGEE in the germline V gene. This CDR3 is built from 14 residues. The chain's CDR3 is CASSDSSSPYEQYF. As DNA, the CDR3 is TGTGCCAGCAGCGACAGCTCGTCTCCCTACGAGCAGTACTTC.

The rearrangement joins TRBV6-5 to TRBJ1-5, with D tentatively TRBD1 (5 bases). V lost 5 bases and J lost 2, with 13 bases in between. The CDR3 runs 15 residues. Germline V gene lookup returns CDR1 MNHEY and CDR2 SVGAGI. This CDR3 is CASSNPLGGNQPQHF. The CDR3 DNA reads as TGTGCCAGCAGTAACCCGTTAGGGGGCAATCAGCCCCAGCATTTT.

The genes are TRBV5-1 and TRBJ1-2, with 9 bases identical to TRBD1. The CDR3 contains 14 residues. V trimming: 3 bases; J trimming: 6 bases; junction bases outside the gene matches: 6. Per the germline V gene, CDR1 is SGHRS and CDR2 is YFSETQ. The CDR3 is CASSSTGTGNGYTF. For the CDR3, the DNA is TGCGCCAGCAGCTCCACCGGGACAGGGAATGGCTACACCTTC.

This clone showed up just once. This chain joins TRBV5-6 and TRBJ2-1; 11 bases align to TRBD2. The J segment lost 7 bases and the V segment lost 4 bases, leaving 4 bases of the junction unmatched. CDR3 length: 14 residues. Germline CDR1 and CDR2: SGHDT and YYEEEE. Written as DNA, the CDR3 is TGTGCCAGCAGCCTTAGCGGGAGGGTGAATGAGCAGTTCTTC. Translating gives CASSLSGRVNEQFF.

The chain has TRBV6-6 and TRBJ2-7, with unresolved D. V shed 5 bases and J shed 6 bases, with 11 bases lying between them. The germline gives CDR1 MNHNY, CDR2 SVGAGI (reference sequence). CDR3 length: 12 amino acids. The CDR3 sequence is CASSTEPGEQYF. CDR3 coding DNA: TGTGCCAGCAGTACCGAGCCGGGCGAGCAGTACTTC.

The V gene is TRBV6-5, the J gene TRBJ2-3, with 8 bases lining up with TRBD2. The CDR3 is 14 amino acids. V gave up 4 bases and J gave up 2 bases; unmatched junction bases: 2. Germline V gene lookup returns CDR1 MNHEY and CDR2 SVGAGI. The chain's CDR3 is CASSSGLDTDTQYF. In DNA form, the CDR3 reads TGTGCCAGCAGTTCGGGACTAGACACAGATACGCAGTATTTT.

V usage is TRBV10-3 and J usage is TRBJ1-1, with a possible D match to TRBD1 (6 bases). Trimming shortened V by 4 bases and J by 5 bases, and 20 bases separated the two germline ends. The CDR3 contains 16 residues. Germline assignment: CDR1 ENHRY and CDR2 SYGVKD. The CDR3 DNA sequence: TGTGCCATCAGTGGCTCGACAGACAGGAGAATAACTGAAGCTTTCTTT. Encoded protein: CAISGSTDRRITEAFF.

This chain links TRBV5-1 with TRBJ1-4; no reliable D call. The CDR3 runs 12 residues. CDR1 SGHRS and CDR2 YFSETQ come from the germline V gene. Between the trimmed V and J ends, which lost 4 bases and 10 bases, there was a span of 11 bases. In nucleotides, the CDR3 is TGCGCCAGCAGCAACGGAGAGGGAAAACTGTTTTTT. This gives the protein CASSNGEGKLFF.

This chain links TRBV4-2 with TRBJ2-7; D is unresolved. CDR3 length: 14 amino acids. CDR1 LGHNA and CDR2 YNFKEQ come from the germline V gene. V lost 0 bases and J 3 bases, leaving 9 bases between the germline ends. The CDR3 loop reads CASSQDDSSYEQYF. In DNA, the CDR3 is TGTGCCAGCAGCCAAGATGACTCAAGCTACGAGCAGTACTTC.

The chain links TRBV4-1 to TRBJ1-1; the D is unclear. This CDR3 is 15 amino acids long. The germline V and J ends were trimmed by 1 base and 6 bases, with 15 bases remaining between them. Looked up from germline, CDR1 is MGHRA and CDR2 is YSYEKL. In DNA, the CDR3 is TGCGCCAGCAGCCAAGCTGTCGGTCGGGTCTCTGAAGCTTTCTTT. Protein: CASSQAVGRVSEAFF.

The chain links TRBV27 to TRBJ2-3, with TRBD2 matching over 10 bases. The ends lost 5 bases at V and 0 bases at J; junction bases unmatched: 20. This CDR3 comprises 21 residues. Germline loops: CDR1 MNHEY, CDR2 SMNVEV (reference sequence). CDR3 coding DNA: TGTGCCAGCAGTCTCCCCGGGGGGAGCGGGAGGGCCCTGTTGAGCACAGATACGCAGTATTTT. It codes for CASSLPGGSGRALLSTDTQYF.

This clone was counted a single time. The rearrangement uses TRBV7-2 and TRBJ1-5, with 7 bases identical to TRBD1. The CDR3 consists of 16 residues. The V segment lost 3 bases and the J segment 0 bases; nucleotides outside the gene matches: 5. Germline V gene sequence: CDR1 SGHTA, CDR2 FQGNSA. The CDR3 nucleotides are TGTGCCAGCAGCTTTGGGACAGCGTATAGCAATCAGCCCCAGCATTTT. Translating gives CASSFGTAYSNQPQHF. The entire variable domain, with the rest obtained from reference TRBV7-2 and TRBJ1-5, is as follows: GAGVSQSPSNKVTEKGKDVELRCDPISGHTALYWYRQSLGQGLEFLIYFQGNSAPDKSGLPSDRFSAERTGGSVSTLTIQRTQQEDSAVYLCASSFGTAYSNQPQHFGDGTRLSIL.

The V call is TRBV27, the J call TRBJ2-2; 9 nucleotides match TRBD1. With V trimmed by 2 bases and J by 7 bases, 8 bases remained unmatched. Germline V CDR1 and CDR2: MNHEY, SMNVEV (reference sequence). The length of the CDR3 is 16 residues. In DNA form, the CDR3 reads TGTGCCAGCAGTTTAATCCCGGGACAGGGTGGCGGGGAGCTGTTTTTT. Amino acid sequence: CASSLIPGQGGGELFF.

This clone ranks as medium-sized. V and J are TRBV27 and TRBJ2-7, with D unresolved. The CDR3 covers 15 residues. The V end lost 5 bases, the J end lost 0 bases, and 14 bases lay between the germline ends. Germline V lookup: CDR1 MNHEY, CDR2 SMNVEV (reference sequence). CDR3 bases: TGTGCCAGCAGTCTTGGAGTCTATGGCTCCTACGAGCAGTACTTC. This translates into CASSLGVYGSYEQYF.

The chain carries TRBV2 and TRBJ2-2; TRBD1 matches 8 bases. Germline V gene sequence: CDR1 SNHLY, CDR2 FYNNEI. The CDR3 extends over 15 amino acids. J lost 4 bases, V lost 6 bases, and 7 bases had no gene match. The CDR3 bases are TGTGCCAGCAGGATCCAGGGGGCCGGCACCGGGGAGCTGTTTTTT. This codes for CASRIQGAGTGELFF.

The gene calls are TRBV11-2 and TRBJ2-7; no firm D call. Trimming took 0 bases from V and 3 from J, leaving 12 bases between them. CDR1 is SGHAT, CDR2 FQNNGV, per germline. The CDR3 is 15 residues long. The CDR3 sequence: CASSLEIAPYYEQYF. DNA for the CDR3: TGTGCCAGCAGCTTAGAGATAGCTCCGTACTACGAGCAGTACTTC.

This clone is a singleton in its sample. This chain uses TRBV27 with TRBJ2-3; 7 bases line up with TRBD1. V dropped 2 bases and J dropped 5; count of bases not matched to a gene: 10. CDR1 is MNHEY and CDR2 is SMNVEV in the germline V gene (reference sequence). The CDR3 is 16 residues long. DNA of the CDR3: TGTGCCAGCAGTTTAAGGGCAGGGGGTTCGATAGATACGCAGTATTTT. Translation: CASSLRAGGSIDTQYF.

DNA of the CDR3: TGTGCCAGCTCACCACGGGACAGGGGGACCGGGGAGCTGTTTTTT. Protein: CASSPRDRGTGELFF. V is TRBV18 and J is TRBJ2-2; 11 positions agree with TRBD1. With 1 base clipped from V and 5 bases from J, the junction kept 0 bases outside the gene matches. Germline loops: CDR1 KGHSH, CDR2 LQKENI. The CDR3 has 15 amino acids. Filled out from reference TRBV18 and TRBJ2-2, the complete variable domain reads NAGVMQNPRHLVRRRGQEARLRCSPMKGHSHVYWYRQLPEEGLKFMVYLQKENIIDESGMPKERFSAEFPKEGPSILRIQQVVRGDSAAYFCASSPRDRGTGELFFGEGSRLTVL.

The gene calls are TRBV2 and TRBJ2-3; D is possibly TRBD1 (6 bases). Trimming removed 8 bases from V and 3 bases from J, with 18 bases in between. The CDR3 covers 15 residues. CDR1 is SNHLY, CDR2 FYNNEI, per germline. The CDR3 DNA follows: TGTGCCAGCTTGGGGACGGGACAATCTACAGATACGCAGTATTTT. This translates into CASLGTGQSTDTQYF.